These 22 T cell receptor beta chains share one sample of origin, sequenced in a study of T cells after yellow fever vaccination. One entry per CDR3 protein results from TCRdb running MiXCR on the 5' RACE reads. The repertoire consists of 610,000 or so distinct CDR3 sequences, with around an eighth occurring once and the leading ten covering just under 15%. The source material was PBMCs, sampled on the day of the yellow fever booster vaccination. Receptors were obtained from a man younger than 40 who received the YFV17D yellow fever vaccine.

This clonotype was detected ten times or more. The chain couples TRBV27 to TRBJ2-2; D gene ambiguous. V was cut by 5 bases and J by 4 bases, with 11 bases left in between. CDR1 is MNHEY and CDR2 is SMNVEV in the germline V gene (reference sequence). The CDR3 is made up of 14 amino acids. The CDR3 here is CASSPRAVTGELFF. As DNA, the CDR3 is TGTGCCAGCAGTCCTCGAGCAGTCACCGGGGAGCTGTTTTTT.

This clonotype was picked up a small number of times. The chain is built from TRBV6-1 and TRBJ1-5; 10 bases are a match to TRBD1. The CDR3 covers 15 residues. Germline-derived CDR1 and CDR2 are MNHNS and SASEGT. Unmatched junction bases numbered 7, after V lost 7 bases and J lost 4 bases. CDR3 region: CASTPGQGKNQPQHF. The CDR3 nucleotides are TGTGCCAGCACCCCGGGACAGGGGAAAAATCAGCCCCAGCATTTT.

This clonotype was seen a few times. The V and J genes are TRBV20-1 and TRBJ2-1; the match to TRBD2 covers 7 bases. Germline-derived CDR1 and CDR2 are DFQATT and SNEGSKA (reference sequence). CDR3 size: 15 residues. Trimming at V came to 5 bases and at J to 1 base, leaving 8 bases not matched to a gene. The CDR3 DNA is TGCAGTGCTGAACCAGCTAGCGGTTCCTACAATGAGCAGTTCTTC. Amino acids: CSAEPASGSYNEQFF.

This sequence joins TRBV6-2 or TRBV6-3 and TRBJ2-3; TRBD1 is a possible D gene (5 bases). Trimming shortened V by 4 bases and J by 0 bases, and 11 bases separated the two germline ends. CDR1 and CDR2 (germline): MNHEY, SVGEGT. This CDR3 is 15 amino acids long. The CDR3 DNA reads as TGTGCCAGCAGTTTCTTAAGGGGTAGCACAGATACGCAGTATTTT. Amino acids: CASSFLRGSTDTQYF.

This clonotype was recorded at least ten times. The chain carries TRBV28 and TRBJ2-1; D perhaps matches TRBD1 (6 bases). Per the germline V gene, CDR1 is MDHEN and CDR2 is SYDVKM. The V gene lost 6 bases and the J gene lost 5 bases, with 17 bases spanning the gap. CDR3 length equals 15 residues. The CDR3 region has the DNA TGTGCCAGCAGCCCTGTTGGGACAAGGGACAATGAGCAGTTCTTC. Amino acids: CASSPVGTRDNEQFF.

The chain links TRBV6-2 or TRBV6-3 to TRBJ2-1; 12 bases fit TRBD2. The CDR3 loop spans 14 amino acids. Germline loops: CDR1 MNHEY, CDR2 SVGEGT. Unmatched junction bases numbered 3, after V lost 6 bases and J lost 6 bases. The CDR3 here is CASSGTSGLNEQFF. CDR3 DNA sequence: TGTGCCAGCAGCGGGACTAGCGGGCTCAATGAGCAGTTCTTC.

CDR3 in amino acids: CSDRFGGNEQFF. CDR3 nucleotides: TGCAGCGACCGGTTCGGCGGCAATGAGCAGTTCTTC. V and J are TRBV29-1 and TRBJ2-1; D is unclear. V lost 7 bases and J lost 6, with 13 bases in between. The germline V gene has CDR1 SQVTM and CDR2 ANQGSEA. CDR3 length: 12 residues.

This clonotype was counted only a few times. The CDR3 does not close with the conserved phenylalanine or tryptophan, likely indicating a read error. Because the CDR3's place on the DNA is in doubt, the DNA is left out and the CDR3 is given as listed by TCRdb. The V gene is TRBV7-8, the J gene TRBJ2-5; no DNA check was done on the table's D call, TRBD1. Germline lookup yields CDR1 SGHVS and CDR2 FQNEAQ. The CDR3 has 11 amino acids, counting both end residues. The CDR3 is CASSWGHISPD.

V gene TRBV7-3 combines with J gene TRBJ2-3; weak D call: TRBD1 (6 bases). This CDR3 is built from 14 residues. Trimming cost V 2 bases and J 3 bases, with 9 bases left between them. Germline V CDR1 and CDR2: SGHTA, FQGTGA. The CDR3 DNA follows: TGTGCCAGCAGCTTAGGACAGCAAACAGATACGCAGTATTTT. Its translation is CASSLGQQTDTQYF.

The chain recombines TRBV20-1 with TRBJ1-2, with TRBD1 as a possible D gene (6 bases). Trimming removed 0 bases from V and 0 bases from J, with 14 bases in between. CDR1 and CDR2 (germline): DFQATT, SNEGSKA (reference sequence). There are 16 residues in the CDR3. The CDR3 here is CSARDDRAGANYGYTF. The DNA for the CDR3 is TGCAGTGCTAGAGACGATCGGGCAGGGGCTAACTATGGCTACACCTTC.

This clonotype occurred a few times. V is TRBV23-1 and J is TRBJ2-7; maybe TRBD1 (6 bases). TRBV23-1 is an ORF, with its function uncertain. V was cut by 11 bases and J by 2 bases, with 16 bases left in between. CDR3 size: 13 residues. In DNA, the CDR3 is TGCGCCCCCTCAAAACAGGGTACCTACGAGCAGTACTTC. This sequence encodes CAPSKQGTYEQYF.

This clonotype was counted at least ten times. V usage is TRBV6-2 or TRBV6-3 and J usage is TRBJ2-5, with D tentatively TRBD2 (6 bases). Trimming took off 2 bases at V and 9 bases at J, with 16 bases between the two ends. Germline loops: CDR1 MNHEY, CDR2 SVGEGT. This CDR3 has 14 residues. DNA of the CDR3: TGTGCCAGCAGTTACAGGGTAGCGGACTCGGCCCAGTACTTC. Translating gives CASSYRVADSAQYF.

In this sample, this clonotype turned up a few times. This chain joins TRBV7-8 and TRBJ2-3; no definite D call. Germline assignment: CDR1 SGHVS and CDR2 FQNEAQ. The CDR3 sequence is 15 residues long. The germline V and J ends were trimmed by 1 base and 0 bases, with 8 bases remaining between them. The CDR3 DNA reads TGTGCCAGCAGCTTAGGACCCCTTAGCACAGATACGCAGTATTTT. This translates into CASSLGPLSTDTQYF.

This clonotype turned up a few times. The CDR3 coding sequence is TGCAGTGCTAGTTGGCCGGATCCCCGTGGGGAGCAGTACTTC. Its translation: CSASWPDPRGEQYF. The chain has TRBV20-1 and TRBJ2-7, with unresolved D. Between the trimmed V and J ends, which lost 3 bases and 7 bases, there was a span of 19 bases. The CDR3 consists of 14 residues. CDR1 and CDR2 (germline): DFQATT, SNEGSKA (reference sequence).

This clonotype was detected ten times or more. The chain combines TRBV11-2 with TRBJ2-5; D tentatively reads TRBD1 or TRBD2 (5 bases each). The germline V gene has CDR1 SGHAT and CDR2 FQNNGV. The CDR3 is 16 amino acids. Trimming pared 1 base from V and 2 bases from J, leaving 14 bases between. The CDR3 DNA sequence: TGTGCCAGCAGCTTAGCACGGGACCTCCGTCAAGAGACCCAGTACTTC. This encodes CASSLARDLRQETQYF.

This clonotype was seen a few times. The V gene is TRBV28, the J gene TRBJ2-1, with 11 nucleotides matching TRBD2. CDR1 is MDHEN and CDR2 is SYDVKM in the germline V gene. The CDR3 runs 14 residues. V lost 7 bases to trimming and J lost 9 bases; unmatched junction nucleotides: 8. The CDR3 DNA is TGTGCCAGCACTCCCTTTAGCGGGAGGGTTGAGCAGTTCTTC. It translates to CASTPFSGRVEQFF.

This clonotype was recorded at least ten times. The gene calls are TRBV5-1 and TRBJ2-1, with TRBD2 matching over 13 bases. The V gene end was trimmed by 2 bases and the J gene end by 10 bases; junction bases not matched to a gene: 6. CDR1 and CDR2 (germline): SGHRS, YFSETQ. The CDR3 is 15 amino acids. CDR3 nucleotide sequence: TGCGCCAGCAGCTTCGGGACTAGCGGGACGGGCGAGCAGTTCTTC. Its protein product is CASSFGTSGTGEQFF.

This clonotype was seen repeatedly, ten times or more. V is TRBV12-3 or TRBV12-4 and J is TRBJ2-5; 8 bases map to TRBD1. Unmatched junction bases numbered 7, after V lost 8 bases and J lost 2 bases. The CDR3 length is 14 residues. CDR3 bases: TGTGCCAGCTCCCGAACAGGGGGGCAAGAGACCCAGTACTTC. Residues: CASSRTGGQETQYF.

Only a few counts were recorded for this clonotype. The chain uses TRBV6-2 or TRBV6-3 and TRBJ2-1; D is possibly TRBD2 (6 bases). Germline V lookup: CDR1 MNHEY, CDR2 SVGEGT. This CDR3 contains 15 residues. V was pared by 8 bases and J by 7 bases, with 21 bases between. CDR3 nucleotide sequence: TGTGCCAGCGCAACTAGCCTCTCCCCTGGGAATGAGCAGTTCTTC. Its protein product is CASATSLSPGNEQFF.

The gene calls are TRBV10-2 and TRBJ2-7, with D perhaps matching TRBD2 (6 bases). Germline V gives CDR1 WSHSY, CDR2 SAAADI. The CDR3 runs 13 residues. With 6 bases removed from V and 4 bases from J, the gap between germline ends came to 13 bases. CDR3 sequence: CASRGGAWYEQYF. The CDR3 DNA reads as TGCGCCAGCAGAGGAGGGGCTTGGTACGAGCAGTACTTC.

The J gene is TRBJ2-1, the V gene TRBV11-2; D is possibly TRBD2 (6 bases). The CDR3 has 15 residues. The germline V gene encodes CDR1 SGHAT and CDR2 FQNNGV. V was cut by 5 bases and J by 8 bases, with 19 bases left in between. This chain's CDR3 is CASSQDYPAVHEQFF. The CDR3 DNA is TGTGCCAGCAGCCAGGACTACCCCGCCGTCCATGAGCAGTTCTTC.

This clonotype appeared a few times. The chain couples TRBV6-2 or TRBV6-3 to TRBJ2-4; 7 nucleotides agree with TRBD2. The V gene's germline CDR1 is MNHEY and CDR2 SVGEGT. Trimming took 5 bases from V and 9 from J; bases not matched to a gene: 10. The length of the CDR3 is 14 residues. The CDR3 sequence is CASSHSRETSIQYF. CDR3 sequence (DNA): TGTGCCAGCAGTCATTCGCGGGAGACGAGCATTCAGTACTTC.